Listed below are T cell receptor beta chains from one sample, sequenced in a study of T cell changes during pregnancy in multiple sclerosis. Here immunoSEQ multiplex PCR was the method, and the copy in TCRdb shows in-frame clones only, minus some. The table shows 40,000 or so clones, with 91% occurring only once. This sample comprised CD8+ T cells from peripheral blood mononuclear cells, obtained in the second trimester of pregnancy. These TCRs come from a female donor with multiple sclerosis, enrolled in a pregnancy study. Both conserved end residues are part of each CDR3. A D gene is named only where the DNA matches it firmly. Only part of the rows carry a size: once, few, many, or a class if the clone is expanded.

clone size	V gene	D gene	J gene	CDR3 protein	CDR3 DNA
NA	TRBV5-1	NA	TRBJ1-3	CASSLYGSDQPSGNTIYF	TGCGCCAGCAGCTTGTACGGTAGCGATCAGCCCTCTGGAAACACCATATATTTT
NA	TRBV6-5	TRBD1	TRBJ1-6	CASSYGQGESPLHF	TGTGCCAGCAGTTACGGACAGGGCGAGTCACCCCTCCACTTT
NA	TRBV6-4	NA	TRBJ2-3	CASSERLEGADTQYF	TGTGCCAGCAGCGAAAGACTAGAGGGTGCAGATACGCAGTATTTT
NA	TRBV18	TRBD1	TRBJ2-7	CASSPRQGPTYEQYF	TGTGCCAGCTCACCCAGACAGGGCCCCACCTACGAGCAGTACTTC
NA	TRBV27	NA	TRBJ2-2	CASTRYGGFWDTGELFF	TGTGCCAGCACCCGATATGGAGGCTTCTGGGACACCGGGGAGCTGTTTTTT
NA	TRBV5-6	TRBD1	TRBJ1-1	CASSLFGQEDNTEAFF	TGTGCCAGCAGCTTGTTCGGACAGGAGGACAACACTGAAGCTTTCTTT
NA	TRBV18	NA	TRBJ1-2	CASSPPDSSPYGYTF	TGTGCCAGCTCACCACCAGACAGTTCCCCCTATGGCTACACCTTC
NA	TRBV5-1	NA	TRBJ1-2	CASSFGFDYGYTF	TGCGCCAGCAGTTTCGGGTTTGACTATGGCTACACCTTC
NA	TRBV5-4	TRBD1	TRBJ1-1	CASRLQGGNTEAFF	TGTGCCAGCAGACTACAGGGGGGGAACACTGAAGCTTTCTTT
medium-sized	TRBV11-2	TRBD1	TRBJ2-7	CASSLGGQGYEQYF	TGTGCCAGCAGCTTAGGTGGACAGGGCTACGAGCAGTACTTC
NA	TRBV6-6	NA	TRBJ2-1	CASSYLGSPRDEQFF	TGTGCCAGCAGTTACCTCGGGAGCCCACGGGATGAGCAGTTCTTC
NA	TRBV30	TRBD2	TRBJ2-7	CAWSMGGVYEQYF	TGTGCCTGGAGTATGGGAGGGGTATACGAGCAGTACTTC
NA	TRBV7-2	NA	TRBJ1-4	CASSLGVRWSEKLFF	TGTGCCAGCAGCCTAGGGGTCCGGTGGAGCGAAAAACTGTTTTTT
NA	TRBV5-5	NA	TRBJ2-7	CASSLVEGRFYEQYF	TGTGCCAGCAGCTTGGTTGAGGGCCGCTTCTACGAGCAGTACTTC
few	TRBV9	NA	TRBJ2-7	CASSDANSYEQYF	TGTGCCAGCAGCGACGCGAACTCCTACGAGCAGTACTTC
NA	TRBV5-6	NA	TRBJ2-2	CASSLRDSWAGELFF	TGTGCCAGCAGCCTCCGGGACTCCTGGGCCGGGGAGCTGTTTTTT
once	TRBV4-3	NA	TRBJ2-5	CASSRALVDPETQYF	TGCGCCAGCAGCCGAGCACTAGTCGACCCGGAGACCCAGTACTTC
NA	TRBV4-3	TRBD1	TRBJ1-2	CASSQGTGAGYTF	TGCGCCAGCAGCCAAGGGACAGGGGCTGGCTACACCTTC
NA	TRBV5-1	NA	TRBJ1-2	CASSGGGPLNYGYTF	TGCGCCAGCAGCGGCGGAGGGCCCCTTAACTATGGCTACACCTTC
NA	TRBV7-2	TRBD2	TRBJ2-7	CASSFLAGGPGEQYF	TGTGCCAGCAGCTTCCTCGCGGGAGGGCCGGGTGAGCAGTACTTC
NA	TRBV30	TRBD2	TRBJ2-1	CAWRGAGFVSYNEQFF	TGTGCCTGGAGGGGAGCGGGATTTGTTTCCTACAATGAGCAGTTCTTC
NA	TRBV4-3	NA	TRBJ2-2	CASSRFFSGGNGELFF	TGCGCCAGCAGTCGTTTTTTTTCAGGGGGGAACGGGGAGCTGTTTTTT
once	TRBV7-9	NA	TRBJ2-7	CASSPAVAVGYEQYF	TGTGCCAGCAGCCCCGCTGTTGCGGTAGGTTACGAGCAGTACTTC
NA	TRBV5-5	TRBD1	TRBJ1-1	CASSWRDRVNTEAFF	TGTGCCAGCAGCTGGAGGGACAGGGTCAACACTGAAGCTTTCTTT
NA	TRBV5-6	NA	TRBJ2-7	CASSRTATYEQYF	TGTGCCAGCAGCCGAACAGCAACCTACGAGCAGTACTTC
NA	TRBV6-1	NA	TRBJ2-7	CASSEGAGPPYEQYF	TGTGCCAGCAGTGAAGGCGCAGGTCCACCATACGAGCAGTACTTC
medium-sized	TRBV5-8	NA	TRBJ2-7	CATDLLESYEQYF	TGTGCCACCGACTTACTAGAGTCCTACGAGCAGTACTTC
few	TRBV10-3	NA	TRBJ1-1	CAISEGAGTEAFF	TGTGCCATCAGTGAGGGGGCAGGCACTGAAGCTTTCTTT
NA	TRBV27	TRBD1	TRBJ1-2	CASSLLQGADYGYTF	TGTGCCAGCAGTTTGCTCCAGGGGGCAGACTATGGCTACACCTTC
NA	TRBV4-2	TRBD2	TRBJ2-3	CASSQDAGGPDTQYF	TGTGCCAGCAGCCAAGATGCGGGGGGGCCGGATACGCAGTATTTT
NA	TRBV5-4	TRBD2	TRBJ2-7	CASSETSGFFYEQYF	TGTGCCAGCAGCGAGACTAGCGGGTTTTTCTACGAGCAGTACTTC
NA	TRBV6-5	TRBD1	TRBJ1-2	CASSWTGGGYGYTF	TGTGCCAGCAGTTGGACAGGAGGGGGTTATGGCTACACCTTC
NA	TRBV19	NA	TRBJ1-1	CASSIVIRSEAFF	TGTGCCAGTAGTATAGTGATCAGATCTGAAGCTTTCTTT
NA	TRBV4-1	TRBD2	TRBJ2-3	CASSQEGLVGDTQYF	TGCGCCAGCAGCCAAGAAGGACTAGTTGGGGATACGCAGTATTTT
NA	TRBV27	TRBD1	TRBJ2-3	CASRSRPGQGTDTQYF	TGTGCCAGCAGATCACGACCGGGACAGGGGACAGATACGCAGTATTTT
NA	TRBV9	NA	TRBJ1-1	CASSVGVGVPEAFF	TGTGCCAGCAGCGTAGGCGTTGGAGTCCCTGAAGCTTTCTTT
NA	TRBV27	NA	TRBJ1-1	CASKRGGSAEAFF	TGTGCCAGCAAGCGAGGGGGTAGCGCTGAAGCTTTCTTT